The 4 T cell receptor beta chains below come from one sample, sequenced in a study of post-analysis software for immune sequencing data. Study-wide results and caveats: When patients were compared with controls, a handful of TRBV segments were more frequent, TRBV5-6, TRBV5-1 and TRBV20-1 among them.

No antigen has been identified for these receptors. Unique molecular identifiers were present in the TCR beta cDNA libraries. One entry per CDR3 protein, called by TCRdb with MiXCR from the PCR reads. The sample lists almost 700,000 distinct CDR3 sequences, 55% to 60% seen once, with about 11% in the top ten. The sequenced material came from blood. The receptors stem from a girl between 2 and 10 years old with multiple sclerosis.

The chain combines TRBV5-1 with TRBJ2-3, with 8 bases lining up with TRBD2. J was trimmed by 3 bases and V by 5 bases; bases with no gene match: 8. CDR1 and CDR2 (germline): SGHRS, YFSETQ. The CDR3 is 15 amino acids. In DNA, the CDR3 is TGCGCCAGCAGTTGGTGGGGCGGGGGGACAGATACGCAGTATTTT. Amino acid sequence: CASSWWGGGTDTQYF.

This clonotype was observed a handful of times. V usage is TRBV25-1 and J usage is TRBJ2-5; 8 bases match TRBD2. Germline V lookup: CDR1 MGHDK, CDR2 SYGVNS. The CDR3 is made up of 13 amino acids. V was pared by 8 bases and J by 2 bases, with 4 bases of the junction left unmatched. CDR3 nucleotide sequence: TGTGCCAGCGCGGGACTAGTGCAAGAGACCCAGTACTTC. Residues: CASAGLVQETQYF. Drawing the rest from reference TRBV25-1 and TRBJ2-5, the complete variable domain is EADIYQTPRYLVIGTGKKITLECSQTMGHDKMYWYQQDPGMELHLIHYSYGVNSTEKGDLSSESTVSRIRTEHFPLTLESARPSHTSQYLCASAGLVQETQYFGPGTRLLVL.

Only a few counts were recorded for this clonotype. The chain carries TRBV20-1 and TRBJ2-1; TRBD2 matches 8 bases. V lost 8 bases to trimming and J lost 6 bases; unmatched junction nucleotides: 24. The CDR3 has 18 residues. Germline V gene sequence: CDR1 DFQATT, CDR2 SNEGSKA (reference sequence). CDR3 nucleotide sequence: TGCAGTTTTTGGGGGTCGGCAGCGGGAGTGTTGACGGGCAATGAGCAGTTCTTC. Its translation is CSFWGSAAGVLTGNEQFF.

This chain uses TRBV21-1 with TRBJ2-7. TRBV21-1 is given as a pseudogene. The CDR3 sequence is 10 residues long. CDR3 loop: CASSSLEQYF. DNA of the CDR3: TGTGCCAGCAGCTCCCTAGAGCAGTACTTC.